The subject of this entry is one TCR beta chain. What it binds is not known. A roughly 9.3 ml volume of fresh peripheral blood provided the PBMCs. This entry is derived from a study of T cells in Graves' hyperthyroidism and ophthalmopathy. Study-level background: Peripheral blood collection took place at initial diagnosis, before any treatment. Findings and limits, study-wide: Blood also held most thyroid clonotypes expanded beyond 0.001.

This CDR3 has 15 amino acids. The germline gives CDR1 MNHNS, CDR2 SASEGT. The V end lost 6 bases, the J end lost 6 bases, and 20 bases lay between the germline ends. Amplified TCR beta CDR3 regions derived from RNA transcripts. First-round RT-PCR of the TCR CDR3 relied on the HTBI primer set. Via MiXCR, TCRdb re-called the multiplex PCR reads, giving one row per CDR3 protein. The table has about 610,000 distinct CDR3 sequences, roughly 14% seen once. The chain employs TRBV6-1 and TRBJ1-2; a weak D match, TRBD1 (6 bases). The sequence was collected from a woman in her thirties or forties with Graves' ophthalmopathy. The sample was blood. The chain's CDR3 is CASSPPAGRGDGYTF. The CDR3 nucleotides read TGTGCCAGCAGCCCCCCGGCTGGCAGGGGTGATGGCTACACCTTC.